This TCR beta chain was retrieved from a study of graft-versus-host responses after intestinal transplantation (dated by TCRdb to the early 2020s). Notes on the research overall: Recipients received multivisceral, liver-intestinal, or isolated intestinal transplants. Graft-versus-host and host-versus-graft alloreactive T cell clones were tracked in the graft, circulation and bone marrow after intestinal transplantation using bulk TCR-beta CDR3 sequencing. To identify alloreactive clones, pre-transplant mixed lymphocyte reaction products were sequenced and compared with unstimulated pre-transplant donor and recipient T cells. A cohort of around 25 intestinal transplant recipients, including one retransplant, was enrolled, and a few patients lacking pretransplant specimens were excluded. Anti-thymocyte globulin induction was given to all recipients, followed by maintenance tacrolimus and steroids for 2 to 4 years. Donor T cell macrochimerism was defined as a peak of at least 4% donor T cells among recipient peripheral blood mononuclear cells. Rather than going through the commercial service, samples from a few later patients were sequenced in-house on an Illumina MiSeq and processed with MiXCR. On the study overall, not on this receptor specifically: Early after transplant, peak levels of circulating GvH clones were found to be associated with declines in HvG clones. In the allografts of patients with donor T cell macrochimerism, GvH to HvG T cell clonal ratios were high. GvH clones turned up in recipient bone marrow, with some appearing earlier in ileal mucosa or blood, a pattern consistent with an intestinal mucosal origin. Conclusions were limited by the relatively low number and heterogeneity of intestinal transplant patients.

Trimming at the junction amounts to 8 bases on V and 2 bases on J, and the germline ends lie 15 bases apart. There are 14 amino acids in the CDR3, from cysteine to phenylalanine inclusive. Only the CDR3 DNA is retained, 42 bases long and in frame from the first base. In the germline V gene, CDR1 corresponds to MNHEY and CDR2 to SVGAGI. In the first month after transplant, blood samples were collected up to 4 times, and after that at least monthly when available. The library was produced with the immunoSEQ multiplex PCR assay. High-throughput TCR-beta CDR3 sequencing of genomic DNA from most patients was performed by Adaptive Biotechnologies. The original pipeline was this. TCR sequencing data were retrieved from Adaptive's ImmunoSEQ software for around 19 patients, whereas a few other patients were processed with MiXCR and VDJtools. Because the origin of CDR3 nucleotide sequences shared between donor and recipient could not be assigned, those sequences were removed. To be classed as alloreactive, a clone needed at least 2-fold expansion over unstimulated cells and a minimum CFSE-low frequency of 0.002% (template counts) or 0.001% (read counts). Mappable clones were those detected in sequenced pre-transplant spleen, lymph node, or MLR CFSE-low populations of the donor or recipient. The cumulative frequency of alloreactive clones was calculated as a percentage of all sequences, weighted by copy number. This immuneACCESS table, as held by TCRdb, lists in-frame sequences with V and J called but not all clones. Of the missing ones, under half trace to an unresolved V gene in checked studies; the others have no known cause. From that table come the V and J calls and clone size; the DNA was used to work out D and trimming. Within this sample are approximately 100,000 clones, with roughly 83% of them counted one time only. The ten largest clonotypes hold 1.4% to 1.5% of the sample.

Worth noting for this clone: The clone's antigen remains unknown. The sample holds no much larger clone one base away, and base qualities are not on file.

Recombination joined TRBV6-5 with TRBJ1-2; too little of a D gene remains to name it. This receptor was obtained from a human patient who received an intestinal transplant, so some T cells may come from the graft donor. The sample in question was PBMCs, obtained 255 days after intestinal transplant. The DNA sequence reads TGTGCCAGCGGTGCGGGGTGGAGCAACTATGGCTACACCTTC. Its protein reads: CASGAGWSNYGYTF.